This T cell receptor beta chain was documented in a study of cytomegalovirus exposure and HLA in healthy donors. Study results and limitations: A few chains tied to CMV proved CMV antigen-specific in vitro. The study designated about 160 TCR beta chains cytomegalovirus-associated.

With 60 Vbeta and 13 Jbeta primers, the PCR was carried out. The assay was immunoSEQ multiplex PCR, and TCRdb's table has in-frame clones only and misses some. The table shows about 82,000 clones, with around three fifths occurring only once. The V and J ends lost 3 bases and 8 bases, in that order; junction bases with no gene match: 6. The CDR3 runs 15 residues. Germline V CDR1 and CDR2: KGHSH, LQKENI. In regard to this clone: Its antigen is unknown.

This TCR was sampled from a woman in her forties in good health and CMV-seropositive. The material sequenced was PBMCs. The V and J genes are TRBV18 and TRBJ2-3; 12 bases are a match to TRBD2. CDR3 sequence (DNA): TGTGCCAGCTCACCTCTAGCGGGAGGGCATGTTACGCAGTATTTT. It yields the protein CASSPLAGGHVTQYF.